These 9 T cell receptor beta chains were all obtained from the same sample, sequenced in a study of tumor-infiltrating lymphocytes in primary liver carcinoma. The blood RNA (from unsorted whole blood) was obtained, and germline DNA was also extracted. Making TCR beta cDNA involved around 500 ng total RNA and a constant-region primer. Slightly modified ARM-PCR served as the procedure for the TCR beta libraries. These libraries came from three rounds of nested multiplex PCR. The opening two PCR rounds, 10 cycles each, paired TRBV1-TRBV30 forward primers with a C-beta reverse primer. TCRdb analysed the multiplex PCR reads with MiXCR anew, one entry per CDR3 protein. The table shows 300,000 to 350,000 distinct CDR3 sequences, with approximately 58% occurring only once. Material: peripheral blood. These receptors came from a woman in her thirties with primary liver carcinoma and hepatitis B virus infection.

Note on this clonotype: The final CDR3 position lacks the conserved phenylalanine or tryptophan, pointing to a likely read error. Here the CDR3 DNA reads TGTGCCAGCAACTTAGTCTCAGGGGGGAACACTGAAGCTTTCCTT. This codes for CASNLVSGGNTEAFL. The genes are TRBV11-2 and TRBJ1-1, with TRBD1 identical over 7 bases. CDR1 and CDR2 from the germline V gene are SGHAT and FQNNGV. The CDR3 extends over 15 amino acids.

The chain links TRBV4-2 to TRBJ1-1; TRBD1 aligns across 8 bases. J was trimmed by 10 bases and V by 0 bases; bases with no gene match: 7. This CDR3 is built from 14 residues. Germline CDR1 LGHNA, CDR2 YNFKEQ. CDR3 sequence: CASSQDRGRGGAFF. Here the CDR3 DNA reads TGTGCCAGCAGCCAAGACAGGGGGCGCGGAGGAGCTTTCTTT.

As to this clonotype: Germline is not matched at one junction end, which may reflect a read error. The V call is TRBV7-9, the J call TRBJ2-7; D call uncertain. The germline V gene encodes CDR1 SEHNR and CDR2 FQNEAQ (reference sequence). The CDR3 runs 14 residues. For the CDR3, the DNA is TGTGCCAGCACCTCTTTAGAGAGCTCTTACGAGAAGTACTTC. Its protein is CASTSLESSYEKYF.

This clonotype came up many times. V and J are TRBV6-5 and TRBJ2-1, with TRBD2 matching over 15 bases. This CDR3 is built from 16 residues. CDR1 and CDR2 (germline): MNHEY, SVGAGI. V lost 5 bases and J lost 5; bases outside the gene matches: 4. The CDR3 sequence is CASSRTSGRGNNEQFF. In DNA form, the CDR3 reads TGTGCCAGCAGTCGGACTAGCGGGAGGGGTAACAATGAGCAGTTCTTC.

As for this clonotype: The germline gene is not matched at one end of the junction; a read error may be the cause. The chain recombines TRBV29-1 with TRBJ2-1, with TRBD2 matching over 7 bases. CDR3 size: 13 residues. Germline V gene data show CDR1 as SQVTM and CDR2 as ANQGSEA. CDR3 region: CSDLSGLYNEHFF. The DNA for the CDR3 is TGCAGCGACCTATCGGGACTATACAATGAGCACTTCTTC.

In regard to this clonotype: Relative to the germline gene, one junction end is altered; a read error may explain this. This chain uses TRBV30 with TRBJ1-5; 7 nucleotides align to TRBD1. This CDR3 has 12 amino acids. From germline, CDR1 is GTSNPN and CDR2 SVGIG (reference sequence). This CDR3 reads CVWTQGVRPQHF. CDR3 bases: TGTGTCTGGACCCAGGGGGTCCGGCCCCAGCATTTT.

This clonotype was counted many times. The chain combines TRBV4-3 with TRBJ1-2; D is unresolved. V lost 0 bases to trimming and J lost 7 bases, with 12 bases between them. This CDR3 is 14 amino acids long. The germline gives CDR1 LGHNA, CDR2 YSLEER. The CDR3 protein is CASSQDPQSFGYTF. Here the CDR3 DNA reads TGCGCCAGCAGCCAAGATCCGCAGTCTTTTGGCTACACCTTC.

This sequence joins TRBV11-2 and TRBJ2-7; D is unclear. Germline lookup yields CDR1 SGHAT and CDR2 FQNNGV. The CDR3 consists of 15 residues. Trimming removed 1 base from V and 7 bases from J, with 17 bases in between. CDR3 in DNA: TGTGCCAGCAGCTTAGGGCCTCGGCCGGGTGATGAGCAGTACTTC. Its translation is CASSLGPRPGDEQYF.

This clonotype was detected many times. The rearrangement links TRBV6-5 to TRBJ2-5, with D possibly TRBD1 on 6 matching bases. Germline lookup yields CDR1 MNHEY and CDR2 SVGAGI. The CDR3 is 14 amino acids. The V gene lost 0 bases and the J gene lost 2 bases, with 7 bases spanning the gap. DNA for the CDR3: TGTGCCAGCAGTTACTCGGGGGCTCAAGAGACCCAGTACTTC. It translates to CASSYSGAQETQYF.